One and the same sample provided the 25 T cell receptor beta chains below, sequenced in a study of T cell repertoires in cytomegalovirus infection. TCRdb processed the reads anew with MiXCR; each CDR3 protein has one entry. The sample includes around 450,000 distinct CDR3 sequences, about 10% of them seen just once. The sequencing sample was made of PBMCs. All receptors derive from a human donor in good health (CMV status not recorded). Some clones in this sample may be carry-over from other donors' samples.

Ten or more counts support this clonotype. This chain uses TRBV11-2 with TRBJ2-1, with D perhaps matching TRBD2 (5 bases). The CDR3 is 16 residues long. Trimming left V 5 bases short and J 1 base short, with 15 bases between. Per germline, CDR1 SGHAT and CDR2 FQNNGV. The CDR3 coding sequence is TGTGCCAGCAGCCGGTCACTAGTCGGATCCTACAATGAGCAGTTCTTC. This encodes CASSRSLVGSYNEQFF.

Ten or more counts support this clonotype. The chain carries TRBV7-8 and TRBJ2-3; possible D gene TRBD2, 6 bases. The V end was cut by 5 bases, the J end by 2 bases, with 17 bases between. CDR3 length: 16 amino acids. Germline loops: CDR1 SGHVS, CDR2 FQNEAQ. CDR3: CASSKWGGELTDTQYF. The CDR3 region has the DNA TGTGCCAGCAGCAAGTGGGGCGGGGAACTCACAGATACGCAGTATTTT. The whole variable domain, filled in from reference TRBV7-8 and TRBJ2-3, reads GAGVSQSPRYKVAKRGQDVALRCDPISGHVSLFWYQQALGQGPEFLTYFQNEAQLDKSGLPSDRFFAERPEGSVSTLKIQRTQQEDSAVYLCASSKWGGELTDTQYFGPGTRLTVL.

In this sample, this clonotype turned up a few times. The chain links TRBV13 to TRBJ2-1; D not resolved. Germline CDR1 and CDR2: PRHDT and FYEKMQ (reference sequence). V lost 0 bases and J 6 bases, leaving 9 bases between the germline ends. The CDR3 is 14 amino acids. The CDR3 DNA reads TGTGCCAGCAGCTTAGGAGCCCCAAGCAATGAGCAGTTCTTC. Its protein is CASSLGAPSNEQFF. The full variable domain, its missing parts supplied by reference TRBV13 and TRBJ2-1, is AAGVIQSPRHLIKEKRETATLKCYPIPRHDTVYWYQQGPGQDPQFLISFYEKMQSDKGSIPDRFSAQQFSDYHSELNMSSLELGDSALYFCASSLGAPSNEQFFGPGTRLTVL.

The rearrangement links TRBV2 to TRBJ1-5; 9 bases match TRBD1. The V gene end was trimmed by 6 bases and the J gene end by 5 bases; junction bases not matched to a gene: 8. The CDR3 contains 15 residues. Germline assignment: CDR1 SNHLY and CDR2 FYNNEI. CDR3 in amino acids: CASRRDRVAHQPQHF. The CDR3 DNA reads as TGTGCCAGCAGACGGGACAGGGTGGCTCATCAGCCCCAGCATTTT.

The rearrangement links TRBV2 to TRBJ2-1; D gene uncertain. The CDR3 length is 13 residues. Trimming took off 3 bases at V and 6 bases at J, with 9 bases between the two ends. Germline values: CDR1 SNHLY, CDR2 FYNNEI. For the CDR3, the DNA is TGTGCCAGCAGTGAGGGCGAAGGCAATGAGCAGTTCTTC. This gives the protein CASSEGEGNEQFF.

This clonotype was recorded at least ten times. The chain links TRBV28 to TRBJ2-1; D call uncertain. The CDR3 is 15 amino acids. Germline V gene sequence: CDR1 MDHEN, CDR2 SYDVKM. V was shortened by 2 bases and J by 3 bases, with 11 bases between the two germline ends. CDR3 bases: TGTGCCAGCAGTTTACCACTCCCAAACTACAATGAGCAGTTCTTC. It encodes CASSLPLPNYNEQFF.

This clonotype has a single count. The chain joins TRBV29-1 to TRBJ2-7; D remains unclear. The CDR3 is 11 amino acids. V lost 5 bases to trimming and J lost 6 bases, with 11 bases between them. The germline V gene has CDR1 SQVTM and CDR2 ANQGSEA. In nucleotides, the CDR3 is TGCAGCGTTTATTTGGGTTTCGAGCAGTACTTC. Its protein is CSVYLGFEQYF.

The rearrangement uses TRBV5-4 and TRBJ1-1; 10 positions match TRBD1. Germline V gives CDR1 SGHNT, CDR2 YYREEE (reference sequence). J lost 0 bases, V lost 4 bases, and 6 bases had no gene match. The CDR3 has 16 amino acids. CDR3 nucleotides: TGTGCCAGCAGCCGCAGACAGGGGGCGATGAACACTGAAGCTTTCTTT. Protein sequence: CASSRRQGAMNTEAFF.

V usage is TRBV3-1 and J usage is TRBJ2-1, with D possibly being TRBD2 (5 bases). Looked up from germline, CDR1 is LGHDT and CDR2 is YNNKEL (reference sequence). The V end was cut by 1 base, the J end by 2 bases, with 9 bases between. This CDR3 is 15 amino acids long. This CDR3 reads CASSQAGVAYNEQFF. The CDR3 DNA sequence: TGTGCCAGCAGCCAAGCCGGGGTTGCCTACAATGAGCAGTTCTTC.

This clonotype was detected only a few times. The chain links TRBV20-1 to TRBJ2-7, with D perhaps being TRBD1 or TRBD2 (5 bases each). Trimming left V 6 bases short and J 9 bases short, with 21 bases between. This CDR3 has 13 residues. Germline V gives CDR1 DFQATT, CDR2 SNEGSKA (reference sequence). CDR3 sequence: CSATPGTNVPQYF. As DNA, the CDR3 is TGCAGTGCAACTCCCGGGACCAACGTCCCGCAGTACTTC.

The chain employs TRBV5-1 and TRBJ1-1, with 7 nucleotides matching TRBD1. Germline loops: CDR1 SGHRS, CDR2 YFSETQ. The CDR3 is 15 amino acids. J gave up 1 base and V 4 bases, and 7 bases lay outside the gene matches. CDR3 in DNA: TGCGCCAGCAGCCTGAGACAGGGTGGGAACACTGAAGCTTTCTTT. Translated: CASSLRQGGNTEAFF. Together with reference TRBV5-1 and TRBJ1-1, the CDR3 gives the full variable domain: KAGVTQTPRYLIKTRGQQVTLSCSPISGHRSVSWYQQTPGQGLQFLFEYFSETQRNKGNFPGRFSGRQFSNSRSEMNVSTLELGDSALYLCASSLRQGGNTEAFFGQGTRLTVV.

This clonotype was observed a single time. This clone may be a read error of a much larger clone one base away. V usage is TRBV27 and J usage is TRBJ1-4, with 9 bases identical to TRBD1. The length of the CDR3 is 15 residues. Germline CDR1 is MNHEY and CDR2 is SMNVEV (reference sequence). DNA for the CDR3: TGTGCCAGCAGACCCCCCGGGACAGGGAATGAAAGACTGTTTTTT. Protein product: CASRPPGTGNERLFF.

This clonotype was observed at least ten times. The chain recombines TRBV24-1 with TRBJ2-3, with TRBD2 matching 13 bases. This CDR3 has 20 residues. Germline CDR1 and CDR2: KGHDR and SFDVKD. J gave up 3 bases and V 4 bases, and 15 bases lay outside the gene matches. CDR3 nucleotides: TGTGCCACCAGTGACCGGACTAGCGGGAGAGACCTAACCGGGACAGATACGCAGTATTTT. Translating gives CATSDRTSGRDLTGTDTQYF.

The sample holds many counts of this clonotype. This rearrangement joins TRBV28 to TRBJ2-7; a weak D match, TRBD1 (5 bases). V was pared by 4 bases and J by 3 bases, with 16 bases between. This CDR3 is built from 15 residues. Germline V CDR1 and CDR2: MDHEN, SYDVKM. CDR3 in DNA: TGTGCCAGCAGTTGGCAGGGCCCCATATTCTACGAGCAGTACTTC. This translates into CASSWQGPIFYEQYF.

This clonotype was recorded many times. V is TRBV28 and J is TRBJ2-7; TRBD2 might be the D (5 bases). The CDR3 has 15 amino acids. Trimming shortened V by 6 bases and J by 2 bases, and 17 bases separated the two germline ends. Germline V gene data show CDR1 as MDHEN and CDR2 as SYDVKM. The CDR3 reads CASRSFGGGAYEQYF. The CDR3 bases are TGTGCCAGCAGGTCCTTCGGTGGAGGAGCCTACGAGCAGTACTTC.

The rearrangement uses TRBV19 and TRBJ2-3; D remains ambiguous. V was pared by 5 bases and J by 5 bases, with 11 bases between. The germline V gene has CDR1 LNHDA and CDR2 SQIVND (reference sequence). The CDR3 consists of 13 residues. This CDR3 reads CASSGAGIDTQYF. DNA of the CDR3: TGTGCCAGTAGTGGCGCCGGCATAGATACGCAGTATTTT.

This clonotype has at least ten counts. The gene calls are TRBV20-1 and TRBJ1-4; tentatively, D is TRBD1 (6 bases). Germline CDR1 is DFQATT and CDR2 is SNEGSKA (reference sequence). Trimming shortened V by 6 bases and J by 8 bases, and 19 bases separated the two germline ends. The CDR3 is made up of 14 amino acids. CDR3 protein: CSALVRAGVEKLFF. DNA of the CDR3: TGCAGTGCCCTCGTACGGGCAGGGGTAGAAAAACTGTTTTTT.

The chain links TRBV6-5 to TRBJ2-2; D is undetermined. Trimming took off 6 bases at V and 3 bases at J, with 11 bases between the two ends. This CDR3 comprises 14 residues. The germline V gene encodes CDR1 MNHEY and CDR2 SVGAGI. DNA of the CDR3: TGTGCCAGCAGCCGTAGTCAGGACACCGGGGAGCTGTTTTTT. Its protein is CASSRSQDTGELFF.

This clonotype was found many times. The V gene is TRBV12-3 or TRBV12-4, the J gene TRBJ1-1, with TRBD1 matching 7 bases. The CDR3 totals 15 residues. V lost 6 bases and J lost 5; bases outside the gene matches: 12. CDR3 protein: CASSRTGPRGTEAFF. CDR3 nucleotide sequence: TGTGCCAGCAGCAGGACAGGCCCCCGAGGGACTGAAGCTTTCTTT.

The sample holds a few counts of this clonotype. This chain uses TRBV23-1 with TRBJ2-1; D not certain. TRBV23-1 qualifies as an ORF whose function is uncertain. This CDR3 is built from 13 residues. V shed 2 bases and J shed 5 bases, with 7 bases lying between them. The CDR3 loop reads CASSQGWDNEQFF. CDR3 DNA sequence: TGCGCCAGCAGTCAAGGGTGGGACAATGAGCAGTTCTTC.

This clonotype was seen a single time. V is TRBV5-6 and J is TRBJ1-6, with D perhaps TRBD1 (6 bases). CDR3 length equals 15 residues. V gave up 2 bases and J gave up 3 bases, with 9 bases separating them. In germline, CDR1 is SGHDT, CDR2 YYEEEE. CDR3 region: CASSFQGIYNSPLHF. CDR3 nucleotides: TGTGCCAGCAGCTTCCAGGGGATCTATAATTCACCCCTCCACTTT. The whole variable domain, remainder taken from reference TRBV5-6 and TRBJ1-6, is DAGVTQSPTHLIKTRGQQVTLRCSPKSGHDTVSWYQQALGQGPQFIFQYYEEEERQRGNFPDRFSGHQFPNYSSELNVNALLLGDSALYLCASSFQGIYNSPLHFGNGTRLTVT.

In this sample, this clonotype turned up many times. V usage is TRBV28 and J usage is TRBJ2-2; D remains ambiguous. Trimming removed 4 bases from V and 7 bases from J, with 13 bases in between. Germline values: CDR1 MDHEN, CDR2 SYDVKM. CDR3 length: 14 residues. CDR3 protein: CASSSIPFNGELFF. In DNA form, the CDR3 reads TGTGCCAGCAGTTCTATACCGTTTAACGGGGAGCTGTTTTTT. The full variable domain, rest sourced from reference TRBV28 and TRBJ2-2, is DVKVTQSSRYLVKRTGEKVFLECVQDMDHENMFWYRQDPGLGLRLIYFSYDVKMKEKGDIPEGYSVSREKKERFSLILESASTNQTSMYLCASSSIPFNGELFFGEGSRLTVL.

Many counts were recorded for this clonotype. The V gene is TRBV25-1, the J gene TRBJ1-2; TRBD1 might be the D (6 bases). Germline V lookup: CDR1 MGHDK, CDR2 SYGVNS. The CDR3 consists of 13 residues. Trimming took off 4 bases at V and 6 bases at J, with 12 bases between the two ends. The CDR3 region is CASSGQAVDGYTF. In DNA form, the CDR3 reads TGTGCCAGCAGTGGACAGGCGGTCGATGGCTACACCTTC.

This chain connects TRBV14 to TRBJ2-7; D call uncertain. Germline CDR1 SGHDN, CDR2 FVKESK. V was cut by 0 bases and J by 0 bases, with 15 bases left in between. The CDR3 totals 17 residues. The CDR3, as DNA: TGTGCCAGCAGCCAAGATCGTCTGCGTTTCAGCTCCTACGAGCAGTACTTC. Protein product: CASSQDRLRFSSYEQYF.

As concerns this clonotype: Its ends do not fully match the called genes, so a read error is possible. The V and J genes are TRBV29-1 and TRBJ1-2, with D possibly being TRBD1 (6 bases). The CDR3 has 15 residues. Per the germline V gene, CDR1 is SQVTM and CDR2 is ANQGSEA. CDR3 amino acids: CGVPSLDSSNYGYTF. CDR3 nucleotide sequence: TGCGGCGTCCCCTCCCTGGACAGCTCTAACTATGGCTACACCTTC.